Listed below are T cell receptor beta chains from one sample, sequenced in a study of spatial heterogeneity in lung cancer. TCRdb redid the calling of the 5' RACE reads with MiXCR, one entry per CDR3 protein. The sample shows 20,000 to 25,000 distinct CDR3 sequences, around 3.2% of them seen only once. This specimen consisted of PBMCs, obtained at surgery. All receptors come from a female donor with early-stage non-small cell lung cancer. Both conserved end residues are part of each CDR3. D genes are given only for firm matches. Rows give clone size only sometimes, using once, few, many, or a class for an expanded clone.

abundance: many; d_gene: NA; v_gene: TRBV3-1; j_gene: TRBJ2-3; len: 15; CDR3aa: CASSPETASTDTQYF; CDR3nt: TGTGCCAGCAGCCCGGAGACAGCTAGCACAGATACGCAGTATTTT
abundance: many; d_gene: NA; v_gene: TRBV28; j_gene: TRBJ2-1; len: 12; CDR3aa: CATQDPYNEQFF; CDR3nt: TGTGCAACACAGGATCCCTACAATGAGCAGTTCTTC
abundance: many; d_gene: TRBD2; v_gene: TRBV28; j_gene: TRBJ2-7; len: 18; CDR3aa: CASSLSGTSGRAYYEQYF; CDR3nt: TGTGCCAGCAGTTTATCAGGGACTAGCGGGAGGGCCTACTACGAGCAGTACTTC
abundance: many; d_gene: NA; v_gene: TRBV20-1; j_gene: TRBJ1-1; len: 14; CDR3aa: CSARLDTAQLSAFF; CDR3nt: TGCAGTGCTAGACTGGACACCGCTCAATTAAGCGCTTTCTTT
abundance: many; d_gene: NA; v_gene: TRBV27; j_gene: TRBJ2-5; len: 13; CDR3aa: CASSSRPQETQYF; CDR3nt: TGTGCCAGCAGTTCTCGGCCACAAGAGACCCAGTACTTC
abundance: many; d_gene: NA; v_gene: TRBV3-1; j_gene: TRBJ2-5; len: 13; CDR3aa: CASSRDWQETQYF; CDR3nt: TGTGCCAGCAGCCGGGACTGGCAAGAGACCCAGTACTTC
abundance: many; d_gene: NA; v_gene: TRBV11-2; j_gene: TRBJ2-7; len: 16; CDR3aa: CASSLAGVGEVYEQYF; CDR3nt: TGTGCCAGCAGCTTAGCTGGAGTGGGGGAGGTCTACGAGCAGTACTTC
abundance: NA; d_gene: NA; v_gene: TRBV18; j_gene: TRBJ2-7; len: 16; CDR3aa: CASSYSIGGSSYEQYF; CDR3nt: TGTGCCAGCTCATACAGCATAGGGGGGAGCTCCTACGAGCAGTACTTC
abundance: many; d_gene: TRBD2; v_gene: TRBV9; j_gene: TRBJ2-7; len: 15; CDR3aa: CASSVAAGGSYEQYF; CDR3nt: TGTGCCAGCAGCGTAGCGGCGGGAGGTTCCTACGAGCAGTACTTC
abundance: many; d_gene: NA; v_gene: TRBV18; j_gene: TRBJ2-7; len: 12; CDR3aa: CASSPPSREQYF; CDR3nt: TGTGCCAGCTCACCACCGTCCCGGGAGCAGTACTTC
abundance: many; d_gene: NA; v_gene: TRBV28; j_gene: TRBJ2-5; len: 12; CDR3aa: CASSSNQETQYF; CDR3nt: TGTGCCAGCAGTTCAAACCAAGAGACCCAGTACTTC
abundance: few; d_gene: TRBD2; v_gene: TRBV4-1; j_gene: TRBJ2-1; len: 17; CDR3aa: CASSQIPASGRFNEQFF; CDR3nt: TGCGCCAGCAGCCAAATCCCAGCTAGCGGGAGATTCAATGAGCAGTTCTTC
abundance: many; d_gene: TRBD2; v_gene: TRBV4-1; j_gene: TRBJ2-2; len: 16; CDR3aa: CASSHVAGGWTGELFF; CDR3nt: TGCGCCAGCAGCCACGTAGCGGGAGGGTGGACCGGGGAGCTGTTTTTT
abundance: NA; d_gene: NA; v_gene: TRBV6-5; j_gene: TRBJ1-3; len: 14; CDR3aa: CASSWGTSGNTIYF; CDR3nt: TGTGCCAGCAGTTGGGGGACCTCTGGAAACACCATATATTTT
abundance: NA; d_gene: NA; v_gene: TRBV19; j_gene: TRBJ2-5; len: 14; CDR3aa: CASSTRKYQETQYF; CDR3nt: TGTGCCAGTAGTACTAGGAAGTACCAAGAGACCCAGTACTTC
abundance: many; d_gene: TRBD2; v_gene: TRBV11-1; j_gene: TRBJ2-5; len: 17; CDR3aa: CASSSGTSGIAAETQYF; CDR3nt: TGTGCCAGCAGCTCTGGGACTAGCGGGATCGCCGCCGAGACCCAGTACTTC
abundance: medium-sized; d_gene: TRBD2; v_gene: TRBV7-2; j_gene: TRBJ2-3; len: 17; CDR3aa: CASSSVSSGRNTDTQYF; CDR3nt: TGTGCCAGCAGCTCAGTCTCTAGCGGAAGAAACACAGATACGCAGTATTTT
abundance: many; d_gene: NA; v_gene: TRBV6-5; j_gene: TRBJ1-4; len: 13; CDR3aa: CASSPSGSEKLFF; CDR3nt: TGTGCCAGCAGCCCTTCAGGGTCTGAAAAACTGTTTTTT
abundance: many; d_gene: TRBD2; v_gene: TRBV20-1; j_gene: TRBJ2-2; len: 16; CDR3aa: CSARDRASGDTGELFF; CDR3nt: TGCAGTGCTAGAGATCGGGCTAGCGGGGATACCGGGGAGCTGTTTTTT
abundance: many; d_gene: TRBD1; v_gene: TRBV28; j_gene: TRBJ2-3; len: 16; CDR3aa: CASSFSGQGNADTQYF; CDR3nt: TGTGCCAGCAGTTTTTCAGGACAGGGGAATGCAGATACGCAGTATTTT
abundance: many; d_gene: TRBD2; v_gene: TRBV19; j_gene: TRBJ2-1; len: 14; CDR3aa: CASAIAGVANEQFF; CDR3nt: TGTGCCAGTGCCATAGCGGGAGTGGCCAATGAGCAGTTCTTC
abundance: NA; d_gene: TRBD2; v_gene: TRBV27; j_gene: TRBJ2-1; len: 17; CDR3aa: CASSLGEGISSYNEQFF; CDR3nt: TGTGCCAGCAGTTTAGGGGAGGGGATAAGCTCCTACAATGAGCAGTTCTTC
abundance: NA; d_gene: NA; v_gene: TRBV7-3; j_gene: TRBJ2-3; len: 13; CDR3aa: CASSPQGGGAQYF; CDR3nt: TGTGCCAGCAGCCCCCAGGGAGGGGGCGCGCAGTATTTT
abundance: many; d_gene: TRBD2; v_gene: TRBV20-1; j_gene: TRBJ2-1; len: 16; CDR3aa: CSASLLSGLAFGEQFF; CDR3nt: TGCAGTGCTAGTCTCCTCTCCGGACTAGCTTTTGGTGAGCAGTTCTTC
abundance: many; d_gene: NA; v_gene: TRBV7-8; j_gene: TRBJ1-4; len: 13; CDR3aa: CASSSRTYEKLFF; CDR3nt: TGTGCCAGCAGCTCTCGGACATATGAAAAACTGTTTTTT
abundance: many; d_gene: TRBD2; v_gene: TRBV11-2; j_gene: TRBJ2-3; len: 17; CDR3aa: CASSVWGASGRADTQYF; CDR3nt: TGTGCCAGCAGCGTCTGGGGGGCTAGCGGGAGGGCAGATACGCAGTATTTT
abundance: medium-sized; d_gene: TRBD1; v_gene: TRBV9; j_gene: TRBJ2-7; len: 15; CDR3aa: CASSVTDRSSYEQYF; CDR3nt: TGTGCCAGCAGCGTGACGGACAGGAGCTCCTACGAGCAGTACTTC